This TCR beta chain was observed in a study of Ad26.COV2.S vaccination and SARS-CoV-2 variants. Study-level information: In the study, Ad26.COV2.S was injected intramuscularly once, or twice 56 days apart. Study findings and constraints: The study found similar non-spike TCR breadth in vaccine and placebo recipients.

Treatment denoted: 15 to 20 received Ad26.COV2.S at low or high dose, single or two shots; about five received placebo; per-sample allocation not given. All samples were drawn on day 63, counting from the first vaccine or placebo injection. Adults aged 18-55 years in Boston included the donor. This CDR3 contains 14 residues. Trimming pared 3 bases from V and 5 bases from J, leaving 13 bases between. Germline values: CDR1 MNHNS, CDR2 SASEGT. On this clone: Its specificity is not known.

This table comes from immunoSEQ multiplex PCR, and its TCRdb copy is limited to in-frame clones, with some not included. The data hold approximately 300,000 clones, with around four fifths observed a single time. This clonotype was obtained from a person aged 18-65 years who received the Ad26.COV2.S COVID-19 vaccine or a placebo. The V and J genes are TRBV6-1 and TRBJ2-5; no reliable D call. The specimen was peripheral blood, collected in a trial of Ad26.COV2.S vaccine versus placebo. In DNA, the CDR3 is TGTGCCAGCAGTGAGCTGGGTACGCGGGAGACCCAGTACTTC. The encoded protein is CASSELGTRETQYF.